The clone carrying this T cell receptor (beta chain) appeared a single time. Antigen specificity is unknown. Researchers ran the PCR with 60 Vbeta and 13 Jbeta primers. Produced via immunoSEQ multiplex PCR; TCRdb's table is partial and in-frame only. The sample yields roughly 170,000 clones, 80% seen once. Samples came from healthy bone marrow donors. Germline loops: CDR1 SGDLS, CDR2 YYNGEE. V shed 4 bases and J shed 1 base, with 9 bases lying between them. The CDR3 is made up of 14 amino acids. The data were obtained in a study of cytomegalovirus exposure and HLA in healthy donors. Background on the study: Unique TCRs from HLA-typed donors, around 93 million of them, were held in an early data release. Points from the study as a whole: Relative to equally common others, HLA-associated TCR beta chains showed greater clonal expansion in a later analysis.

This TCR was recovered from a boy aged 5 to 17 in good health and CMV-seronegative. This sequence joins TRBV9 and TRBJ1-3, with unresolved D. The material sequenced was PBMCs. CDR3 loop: CASSPTGSGNTIYF. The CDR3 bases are TGTGCCAGCAGCCCTACGGGGTCTGGAAACACCATATATTTT.